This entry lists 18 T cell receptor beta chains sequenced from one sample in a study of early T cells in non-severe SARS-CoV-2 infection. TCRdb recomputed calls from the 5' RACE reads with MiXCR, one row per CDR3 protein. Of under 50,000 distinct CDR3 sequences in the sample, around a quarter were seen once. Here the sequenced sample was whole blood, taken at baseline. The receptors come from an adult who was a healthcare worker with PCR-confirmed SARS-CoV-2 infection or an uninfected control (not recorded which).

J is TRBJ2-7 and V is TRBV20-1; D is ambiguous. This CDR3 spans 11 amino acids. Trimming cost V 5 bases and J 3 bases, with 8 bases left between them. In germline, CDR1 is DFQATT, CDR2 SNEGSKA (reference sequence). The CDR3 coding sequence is TGCAGTGCTGGACCGAACTACGAGCAGTACTTC. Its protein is CSAGPNYEQYF.

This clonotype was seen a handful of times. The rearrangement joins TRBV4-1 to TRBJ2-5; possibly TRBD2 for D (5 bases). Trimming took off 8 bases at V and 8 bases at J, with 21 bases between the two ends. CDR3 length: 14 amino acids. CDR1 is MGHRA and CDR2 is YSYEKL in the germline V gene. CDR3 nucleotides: TGCGCCAGCGGAACAACCGTTTCGGGGAGCACCCAGTACTTC. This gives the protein CASGTTVSGSTQYF.

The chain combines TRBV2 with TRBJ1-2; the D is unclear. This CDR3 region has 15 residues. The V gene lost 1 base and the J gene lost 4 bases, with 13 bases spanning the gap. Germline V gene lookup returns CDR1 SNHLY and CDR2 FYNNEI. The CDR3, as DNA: TGTGCCAGCAGTGAAGATGGCAGCTCACTCTATGGCTACACCTTC. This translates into CASSEDGSSLYGYTF.

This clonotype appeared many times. This CDR3 reads CSARDLGLANYGYTF. DNA of the CDR3: TGCAGTGCTAGAGATCTCGGGTTAGCTAACTATGGCTACACCTTC. The chain employs TRBV20-1 and TRBJ1-2; no clear D gene. From germline, CDR1 is DFQATT and CDR2 SNEGSKA (reference sequence). V gave up 0 bases and J gave up 0 bases, with 11 bases separating them. The CDR3 is made up of 15 amino acids.

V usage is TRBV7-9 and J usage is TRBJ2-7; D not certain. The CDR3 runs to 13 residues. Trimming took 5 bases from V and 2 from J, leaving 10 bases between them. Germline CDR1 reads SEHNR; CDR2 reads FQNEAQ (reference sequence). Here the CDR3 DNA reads TGTGCCAGCAGCCCGGGCCGCACCTACGAGCAGTACTTC. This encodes CASSPGRTYEQYF.

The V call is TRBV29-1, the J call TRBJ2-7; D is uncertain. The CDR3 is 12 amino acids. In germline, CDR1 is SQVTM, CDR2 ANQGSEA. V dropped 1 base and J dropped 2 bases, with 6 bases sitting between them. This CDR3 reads CSVEGLAYEQYF. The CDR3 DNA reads TGCAGCGTTGAAGGATTGGCCTACGAGCAGTACTTC.

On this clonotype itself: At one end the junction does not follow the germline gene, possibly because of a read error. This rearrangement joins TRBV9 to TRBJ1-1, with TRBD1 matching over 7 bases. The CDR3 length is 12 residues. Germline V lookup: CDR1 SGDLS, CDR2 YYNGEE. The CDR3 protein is CASSPGGTEVFF. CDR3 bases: TGTGCCAGCAGCCCAGGGGGGACTGAAGTTTTCTTT. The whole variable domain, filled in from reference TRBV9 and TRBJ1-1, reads DSGVTQTPKHLITATGQRVTLRCSPRSGDLSVYWYQQSLDQGLQFLIQYYNGEERAKGNILERFSAQQFPDLHSELNLSSLELGDSALYFCASSPGGTEVFFGQGTRLTVV.

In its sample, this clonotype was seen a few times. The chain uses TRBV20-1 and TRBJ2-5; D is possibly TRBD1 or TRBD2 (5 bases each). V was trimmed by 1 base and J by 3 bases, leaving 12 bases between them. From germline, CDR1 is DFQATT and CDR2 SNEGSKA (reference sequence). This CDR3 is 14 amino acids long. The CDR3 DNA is TGCAGTGCTAGAGCGAATCAGGGAGAAGAGACCCAGTACTTC. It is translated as CSARANQGEETQYF.

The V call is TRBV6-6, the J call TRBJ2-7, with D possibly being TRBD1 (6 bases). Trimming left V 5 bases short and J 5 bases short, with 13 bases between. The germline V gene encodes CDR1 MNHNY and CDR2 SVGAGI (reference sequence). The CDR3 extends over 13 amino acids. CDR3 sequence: CASSTGGRNEQYF. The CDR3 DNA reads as TGTGCCAGCAGTACTGGGGGCAGGAACGAGCAGTACTTC.

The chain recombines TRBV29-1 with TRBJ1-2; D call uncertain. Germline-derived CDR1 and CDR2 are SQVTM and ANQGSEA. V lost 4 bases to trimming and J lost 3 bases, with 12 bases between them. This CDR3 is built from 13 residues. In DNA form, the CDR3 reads TGCAGCGTTGGGCCCCGGGCGGACTATGGCTACACCTTC. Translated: CSVGPRADYGYTF.

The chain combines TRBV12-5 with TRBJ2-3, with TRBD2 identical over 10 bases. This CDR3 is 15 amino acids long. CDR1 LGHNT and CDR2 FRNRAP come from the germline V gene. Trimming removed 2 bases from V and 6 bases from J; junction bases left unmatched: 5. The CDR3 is CASGLSTSGVDTQYF. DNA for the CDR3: TGTGCTAGTGGTTTGAGTACTAGCGGGGTGGATACGCAGTATTTT.

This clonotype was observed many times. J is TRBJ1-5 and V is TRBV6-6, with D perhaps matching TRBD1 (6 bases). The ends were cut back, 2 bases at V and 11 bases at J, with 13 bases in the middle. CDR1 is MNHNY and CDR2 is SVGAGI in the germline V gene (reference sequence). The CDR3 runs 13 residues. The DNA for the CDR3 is TGTGCCAGCAGTTACCCCCACAGGGAGACCCAGCATTTT. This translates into CASSYPHRETQHF.

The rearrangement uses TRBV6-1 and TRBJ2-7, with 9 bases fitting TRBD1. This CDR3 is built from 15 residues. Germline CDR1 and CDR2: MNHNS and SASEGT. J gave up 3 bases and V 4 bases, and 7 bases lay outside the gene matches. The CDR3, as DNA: TGTGCCAGCAGTGTTACCGGGACAGGGCTCTACGAGCAGTACTTC. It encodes CASSVTGTGLYEQYF.

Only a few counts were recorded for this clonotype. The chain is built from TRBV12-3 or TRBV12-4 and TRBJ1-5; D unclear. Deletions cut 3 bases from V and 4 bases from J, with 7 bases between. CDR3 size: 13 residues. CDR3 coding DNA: TGTGCCAGCAGTTTGGATCAGAATCAGCCCCAGCATTTT. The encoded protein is CASSLDQNQPQHF.

DNA of the CDR3: TGTGCCAGCAGCTTTTTAGCAGGAAACACCATATATTTT. Translated, it gives CASSFLAGNTIYF. The rearrangement links TRBV7-2 to TRBJ1-3, with D unclear. Germline V gene sequence: CDR1 SGHTA, CDR2 FQGNSA. V lost 3 bases, J lost 4 bases, and 7 bases lay in between. This CDR3 spans 13 amino acids.

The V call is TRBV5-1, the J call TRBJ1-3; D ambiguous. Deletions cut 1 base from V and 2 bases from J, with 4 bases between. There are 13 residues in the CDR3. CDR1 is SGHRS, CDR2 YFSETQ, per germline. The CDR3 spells CASSLTAGNTIYF. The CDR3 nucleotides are TGCGCCAGCAGCTTGACGGCTGGAAACACCATATATTTT.

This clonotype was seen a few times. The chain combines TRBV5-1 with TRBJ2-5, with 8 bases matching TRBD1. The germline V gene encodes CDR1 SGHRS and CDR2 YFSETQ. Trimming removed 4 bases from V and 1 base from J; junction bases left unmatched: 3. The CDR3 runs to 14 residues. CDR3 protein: CASSRGTGQETQYF. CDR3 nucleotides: TGCGCCAGCAGCAGAGGGACAGGCCAAGAGACCCAGTACTTC.

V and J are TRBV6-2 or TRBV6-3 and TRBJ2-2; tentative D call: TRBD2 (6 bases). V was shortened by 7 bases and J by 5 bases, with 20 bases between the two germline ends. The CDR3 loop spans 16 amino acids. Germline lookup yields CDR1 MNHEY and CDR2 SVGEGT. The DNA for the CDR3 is TGTGCCAGCACGGACTGGAGGGCAGGGCGGACCGGGGAGCTGTTTTTT. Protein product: CASTDWRAGRTGELFF.